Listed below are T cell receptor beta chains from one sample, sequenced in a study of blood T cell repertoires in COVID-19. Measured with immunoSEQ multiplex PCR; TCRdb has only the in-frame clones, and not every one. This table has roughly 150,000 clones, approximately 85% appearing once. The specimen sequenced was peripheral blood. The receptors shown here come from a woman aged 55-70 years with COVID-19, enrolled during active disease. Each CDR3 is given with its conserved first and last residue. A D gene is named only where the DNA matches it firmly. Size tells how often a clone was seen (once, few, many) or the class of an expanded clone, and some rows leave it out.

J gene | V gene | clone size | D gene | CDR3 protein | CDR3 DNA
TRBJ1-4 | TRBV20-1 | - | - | CSARIIEKLFF | TGCAGTGCTAGAATTATTGAAAAACTGTTTTTT
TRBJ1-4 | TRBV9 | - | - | CASSVGAGDEKLFF | TGTGCCAGCAGCGTAGGGGCAGGGGACGAAAAACTGTTTTTT
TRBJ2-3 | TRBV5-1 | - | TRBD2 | CASSPQGRRGGTDTQYF | TGCGCCAGCAGCCCCCAGGGTAGACGGGGGGGCACAGATACGCAGTATTTT
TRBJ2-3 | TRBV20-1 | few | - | CSASLSGMQYF | TGCAGTGCTAGCTTGTCCGGGATGCAGTATTTT
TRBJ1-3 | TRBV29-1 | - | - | CSVAGVWGGGNTIYF | TGCAGCGTTGCGGGGGTCTGGGGCGGCGGAAACACCATATATTTT
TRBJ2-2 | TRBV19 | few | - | CASSPAWAGTGELFF | TGTGCCAGTAGTCCCGCGTGGGCAGGTACCGGGGAGCTGTTTTTT
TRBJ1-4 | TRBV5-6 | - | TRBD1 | CASSASQGAGEKLFF | TGTGCCAGCAGCGCCTCACAGGGGGCAGGAGAAAAACTGTTTTTT
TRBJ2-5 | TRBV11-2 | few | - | CASSSSGGAWETQYF | TGTGCCAGCAGCTCCAGCGGAGGGGCATGGGAGACCCAGTACTTC
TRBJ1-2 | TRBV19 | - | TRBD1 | CASSMILGQGAYGYTF | TGTGCCAGTAGTATGATCCTCGGACAGGGGGCCTATGGCTACACCTTC
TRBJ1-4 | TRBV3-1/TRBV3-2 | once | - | CASRGAGEKLFF | TGTGCCAGCAGGGGTGCGGGTGAAAAACTGTTTTTT
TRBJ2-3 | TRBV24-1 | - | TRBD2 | CATSDTSGRDTQYF | TGTGCCACCAGTGATACTAGCGGGAGGGATACGCAGTATTTT
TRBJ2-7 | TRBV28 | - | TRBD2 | CASSLFSGGDDEQYF | TGTGCCAGCAGTTTATTTAGCGGGGGTGACGACGAGCAGTACTTC
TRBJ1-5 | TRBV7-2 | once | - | CASSLGGAPRNQPQHF | TGTGCCAGCAGCTTAGGCGGGGCGCCAAGGAATCAGCCCCAGCATTTT